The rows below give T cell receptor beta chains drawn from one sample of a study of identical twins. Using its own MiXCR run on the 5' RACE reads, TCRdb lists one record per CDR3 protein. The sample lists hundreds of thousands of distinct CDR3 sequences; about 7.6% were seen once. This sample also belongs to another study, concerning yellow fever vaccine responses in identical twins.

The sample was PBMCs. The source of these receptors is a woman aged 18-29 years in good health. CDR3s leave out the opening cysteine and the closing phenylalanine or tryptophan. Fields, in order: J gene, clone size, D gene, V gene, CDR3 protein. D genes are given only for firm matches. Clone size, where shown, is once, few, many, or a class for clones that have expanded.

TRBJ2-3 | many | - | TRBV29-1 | SSRTTADTQY
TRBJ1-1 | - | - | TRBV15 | ATSSGTNTEAF
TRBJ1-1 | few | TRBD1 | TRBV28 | ASSPHRGQGDTEAF
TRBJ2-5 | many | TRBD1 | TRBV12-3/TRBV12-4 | ASSRGQGAETQY
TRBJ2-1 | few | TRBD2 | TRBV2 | ASTTLAEFFNEQF
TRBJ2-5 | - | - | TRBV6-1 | ASGGELVKTQY
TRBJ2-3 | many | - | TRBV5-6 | ASRLNTDTQY
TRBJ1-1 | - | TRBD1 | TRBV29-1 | SVEDPDRGLTEAF
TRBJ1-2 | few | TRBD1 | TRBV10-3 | AISATGGNGYT
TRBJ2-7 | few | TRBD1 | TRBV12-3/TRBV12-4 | ASREGGQGSYEQY
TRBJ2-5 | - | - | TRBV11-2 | ASSLIGQVETQY
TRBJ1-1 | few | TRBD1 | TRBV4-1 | ASSPGQGREAF
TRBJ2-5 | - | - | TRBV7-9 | ATGGRQETQY
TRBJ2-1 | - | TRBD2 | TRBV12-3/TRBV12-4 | ASSLRLAGAFFEQF
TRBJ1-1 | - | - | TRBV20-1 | SARDLGLMNTEAF
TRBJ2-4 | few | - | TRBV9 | ASSPSGTAKNIQY
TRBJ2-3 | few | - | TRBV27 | ASTGVSDTQY